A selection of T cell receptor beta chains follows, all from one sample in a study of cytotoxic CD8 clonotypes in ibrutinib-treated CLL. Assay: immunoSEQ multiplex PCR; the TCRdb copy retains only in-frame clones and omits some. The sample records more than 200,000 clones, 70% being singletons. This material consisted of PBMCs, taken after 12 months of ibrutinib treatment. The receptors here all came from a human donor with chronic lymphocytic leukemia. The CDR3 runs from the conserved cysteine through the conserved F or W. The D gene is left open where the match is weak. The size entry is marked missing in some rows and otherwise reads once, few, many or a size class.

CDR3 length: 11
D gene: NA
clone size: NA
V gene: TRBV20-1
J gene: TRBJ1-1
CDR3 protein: CSARERREAFF
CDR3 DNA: TGCAGTGCTAGAGAACGCAGGGAAGCTTTCTTT

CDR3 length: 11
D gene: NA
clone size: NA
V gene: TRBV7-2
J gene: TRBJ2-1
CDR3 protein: CASSLVAEQFF
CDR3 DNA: TGTGCCAGCAGCTTAGTGGCAGAGCAGTTCTTC

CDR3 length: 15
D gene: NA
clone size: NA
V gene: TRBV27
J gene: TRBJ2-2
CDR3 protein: CASRISGARTGELFF
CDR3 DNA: TGTGCCAGCAGAATCTCCGGGGCGCGGACCGGGGAGCTGTTTTTT

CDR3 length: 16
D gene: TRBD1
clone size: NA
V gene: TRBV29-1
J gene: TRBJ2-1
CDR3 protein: CSVPIPGTGARNEQFF
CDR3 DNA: TGCAGCGTTCCTATACCCGGGACAGGGGCCCGCAATGAGCAGTTCTTC

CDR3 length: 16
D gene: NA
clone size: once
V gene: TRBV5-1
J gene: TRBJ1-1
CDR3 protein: CASSPRRGGSGTEAFF
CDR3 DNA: TGCGCCAGCAGCCCAAGGCGTGGGGGATCCGGAACTGAAGCTTTCTTT

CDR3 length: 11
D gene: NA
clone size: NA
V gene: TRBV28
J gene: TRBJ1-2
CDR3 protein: CASSLSYGYTF
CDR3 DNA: TGTGCCAGCAGTTTATCTTATGGCTACACCTTC

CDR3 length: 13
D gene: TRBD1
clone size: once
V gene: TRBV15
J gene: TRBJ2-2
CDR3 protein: CAASRGGNGELFF
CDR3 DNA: TGTGCCGCCAGTAGAGGGGGCAACGGGGAGCTGTTTTTT

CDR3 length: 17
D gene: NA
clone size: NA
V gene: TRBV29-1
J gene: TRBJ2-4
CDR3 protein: CSVEDFRYQGVGNIQYF
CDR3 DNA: TGCAGCGTTGAAGATTTTAGGTACCAGGGAGTGGGAAACATTCAGTACTTC

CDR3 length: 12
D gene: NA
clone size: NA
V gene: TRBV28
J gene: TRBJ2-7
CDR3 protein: CASSSRIYEQYF
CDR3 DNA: TGTGCCAGCAGTTCCCGAATCTACGAGCAGTACTTC

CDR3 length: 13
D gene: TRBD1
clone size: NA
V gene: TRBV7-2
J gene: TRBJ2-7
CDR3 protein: CASSTGQGYEQYF
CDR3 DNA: TGTGCCAGCAGCACTGGACAGGGCTACGAGCAGTACTTC

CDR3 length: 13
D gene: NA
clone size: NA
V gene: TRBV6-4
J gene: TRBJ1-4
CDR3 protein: CASSRVRGEKLFF
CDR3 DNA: TGTGCCAGCAGCAGGGTGCGGGGTGAAAAACTGTTTTTT

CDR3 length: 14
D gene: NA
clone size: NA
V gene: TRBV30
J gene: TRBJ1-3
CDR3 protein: CAWSTGYSGNTIYF
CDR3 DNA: TGTGCCTGGAGCACGGGCTACTCTGGAAACACCATATATTTT

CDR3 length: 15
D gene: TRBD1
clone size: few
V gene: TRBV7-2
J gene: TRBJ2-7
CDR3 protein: CASRPQGAIGYEQYF
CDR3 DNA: TGTGCCAGCAGACCACAGGGGGCGATAGGGTACGAGCAGTACTTC

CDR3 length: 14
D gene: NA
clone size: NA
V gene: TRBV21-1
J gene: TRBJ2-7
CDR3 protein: CASSNNRESYEQYF
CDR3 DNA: TGTGCCAGCAGCAATAACCGCGAGTCCTACGAGCAGTACTTC

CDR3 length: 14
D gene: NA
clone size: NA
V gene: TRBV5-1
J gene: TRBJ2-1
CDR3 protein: CASSLASWGYEQFF
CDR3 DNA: TGCGCCAGCAGCTTGGCCTCCTGGGGGTATGAGCAGTTCTTC

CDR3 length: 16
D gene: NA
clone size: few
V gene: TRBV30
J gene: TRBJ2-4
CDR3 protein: CAWSGSLGVAKNIQYF
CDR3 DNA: TGTGCCTGGAGTGGATCCCTCGGAGTAGCCAAAAACATTCAGTACTTC

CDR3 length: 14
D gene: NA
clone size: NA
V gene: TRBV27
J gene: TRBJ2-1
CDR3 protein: CASSLFGFYNEQFF
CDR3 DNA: TGTGCCAGCAGTTTATTCGGCTTCTACAATGAGCAGTTCTTC

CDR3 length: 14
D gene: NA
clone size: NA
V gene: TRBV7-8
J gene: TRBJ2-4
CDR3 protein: CASSPTPAKNIQYF
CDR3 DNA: TGTGCCAGCAGCCCCACTCCGGCCAAAAACATTCAGTACTTC

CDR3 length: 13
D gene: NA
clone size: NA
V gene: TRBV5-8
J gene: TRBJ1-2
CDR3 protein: CASSPGPAYGYTF
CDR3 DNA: TGTGCCAGCAGCCCGGGACCTGCGTATGGCTACACCTTC

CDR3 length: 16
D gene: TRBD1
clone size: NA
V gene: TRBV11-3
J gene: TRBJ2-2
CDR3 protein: CASSSSGTGRSGELFF
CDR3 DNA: TGTGCCAGCAGCTCTTCCGGGACAGGGAGGTCCGGGGAGCTGTTTTTT

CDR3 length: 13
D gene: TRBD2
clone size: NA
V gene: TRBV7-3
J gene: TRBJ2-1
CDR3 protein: CASSFGLAGHQFF
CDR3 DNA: TGTGCCAGCAGCTTTGGACTAGCGGGACACCAGTTCTTC

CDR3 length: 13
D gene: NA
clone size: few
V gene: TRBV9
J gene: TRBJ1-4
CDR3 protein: CASSPTSTQKLFF
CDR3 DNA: TGTGCCAGCAGCCCAACGTCCACACAAAAACTGTTTTTT

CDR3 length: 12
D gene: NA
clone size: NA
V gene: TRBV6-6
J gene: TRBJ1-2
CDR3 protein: CASRPGTYGYTF
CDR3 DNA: TGTGCCAGCAGACCCGGGACGTATGGCTACACCTTC

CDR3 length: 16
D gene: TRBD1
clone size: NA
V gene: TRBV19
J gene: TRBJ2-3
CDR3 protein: CASSPARGLTADTQYF
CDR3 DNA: TGTGCCAGTAGCCCCGCCAGGGGGCTGACGGCAGATACGCAGTATTTT

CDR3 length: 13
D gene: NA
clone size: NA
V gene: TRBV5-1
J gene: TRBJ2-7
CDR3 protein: CASSWDKAYEQYF
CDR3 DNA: TGCGCCAGCAGCTGGGACAAAGCCTACGAGCAGTACTTC

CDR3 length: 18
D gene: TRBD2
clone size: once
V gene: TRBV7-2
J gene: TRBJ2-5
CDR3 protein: CASSLSRLAGGREETQYF
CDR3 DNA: TGTGCCAGCAGCTTAAGCCGACTAGCGGGAGGGAGAGAAGAGACCCAGTACTTC

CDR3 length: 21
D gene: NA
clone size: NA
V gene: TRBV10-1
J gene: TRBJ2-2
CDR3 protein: CASSEQDSVKTRIANTGELFF
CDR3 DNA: TGCGCCAGCAGTGAGCAGGACTCCGTTAAAACACGAATCGCGAACACCGGGGAGCTGTTTTTT

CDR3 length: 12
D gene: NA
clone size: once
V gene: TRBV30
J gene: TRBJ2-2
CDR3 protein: CACLLNTGELFF
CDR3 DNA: TGTGCCTGCCTACTCAACACCGGGGAGCTGTTTTTT

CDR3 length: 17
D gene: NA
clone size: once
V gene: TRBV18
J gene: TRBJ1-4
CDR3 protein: CASSPPHGRASNEKLFF
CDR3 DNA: TGTGCCAGCTCACCCCCACATGGAAGGGCGAGTAATGAAAAACTGTTTTTT

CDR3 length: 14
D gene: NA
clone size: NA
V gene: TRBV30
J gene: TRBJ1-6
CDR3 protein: CAWKAGPNNSPLHF
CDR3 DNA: TGTGCCTGGAAAGCAGGACCGAATAATTCACCCCTCCACTTT

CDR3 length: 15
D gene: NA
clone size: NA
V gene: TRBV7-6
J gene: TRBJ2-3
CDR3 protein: CASSLAWQPTDTQYF
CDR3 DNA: TGTGCCAGCAGCTTAGCGTGGCAGCCTACAGATACGCAGTATTTT

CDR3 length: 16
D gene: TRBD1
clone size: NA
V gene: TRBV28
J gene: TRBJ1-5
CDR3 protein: CASSSQDRGLRQPQHF
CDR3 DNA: TGTGCCAGCAGTTCCCAGGACAGGGGATTGCGACAGCCCCAGCATTTT

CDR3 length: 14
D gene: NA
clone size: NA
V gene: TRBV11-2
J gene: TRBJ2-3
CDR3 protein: CASRLPSGSDTQYF
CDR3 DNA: TGTGCCAGCAGGTTACCCTCAGGATCAGATACGCAGTATTTT

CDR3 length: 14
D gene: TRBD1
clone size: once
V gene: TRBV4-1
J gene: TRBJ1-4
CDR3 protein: CASSLGQGGEKLFF
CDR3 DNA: TGCGCCAGCAGCTTAGGACAGGGGGGCGAAAAACTGTTTTTT